The 20 T cell receptor beta chains below come from one sample, sequenced in a study of OX40 agonist ivuxolimab in advanced cancers. The method was immunoSEQ multiplex PCR; TCRdb's version includes in-frame clones alone and lacks a portion of them. The sample carries tens of thousands of clones, roughly 82% recorded once. Sample: CD4+ or CD8+ T cells sorted from blood, taken in a trial of the OX40 agonist ivuxolimab. Receptors were obtained from an adult with an advanced solid tumor such as melanoma, head and neck, liver or kidney cancer.

The chain carries TRBV18 and TRBJ1-3; 7 bases are a match to TRBD1. The germline V gene has CDR1 KGHSH and CDR2 LQKENI. The CDR3 spans 16 residues. Trimming removed 1 base from V and 0 bases from J; junction bases left unmatched: 3. The CDR3 region has the DNA TGTGCCAGCTCACCACAGGGGGCTCGCTCTGGAAACACCATATATTTT. Translating gives CASSPQGARSGNTIYF. The whole variable domain, remainder taken from reference TRBV18 and TRBJ1-3, is NAGVMQNPRHLVRRRGQEARLRCSPMKGHSHVYWYRQLPEEGLKFMVYLQKENIIDESGMPKERFSAEFPKEGPSILRIQQVVRGDSAAYFCASSPQGARSGNTIYFGEGSWLTVV.

This clone was seen only a few times. The chain combines TRBV30 with TRBJ1-1, with no clear D. The CDR3 runs 11 residues. CDR1 is GTSNPN, CDR2 SVGIG, per germline (reference sequence). Trimming left V 4 bases short and J 8 bases short, with 11 bases between. CDR3 residues: CAWKGGREAFF. The CDR3 DNA reads as TGTGCCTGGAAGGGCGGCCGGGAAGCTTTCTTT.

This chain links TRBV7-9 with TRBJ1-1; unclear D gene. CDR1 is SEHNR, CDR2 FQNEAQ, per germline (reference sequence). Trimming took off 1 base at V and 1 base at J, with 16 bases between the two ends. This CDR3 has 17 amino acids. The CDR3, as DNA: TGTGCCAGCAGCTTAGGGTCGTTCAGGCTCGGGAACACTGAAGCTTTCTTT. Translated, it gives CASSLGSFRLGNTEAFF.

This chain links TRBV13 with TRBJ2-7; either TRBD1 or TRBD2 may supply D (5 bases each). Germline V CDR1 and CDR2: PRHDT, FYEKMQ (reference sequence). V was cut by 0 bases and J by 3 bases, with 6 bases left in between. This CDR3 contains 13 residues. DNA of the CDR3: TGTGCCAGCAGCTTAGGGGGGGACTACGAGCAGTACGTC. Translated: CASSLGGDYEQYV.

The rearrangement links TRBV9 to TRBJ2-3; 7 bases are shared with TRBD1. Trimming at V came to 4 bases and at J to 0 bases, leaving 8 bases not matched to a gene. The V gene's germline CDR1 is SGDLS and CDR2 YYNGEE. The CDR3 has 16 residues. CDR3 DNA: TGTGCCAGCAGCCGTGGGGGACAGTCTAGCACAGATACGCAGTATTTT. Translated: CASSRGGQSSTDTQYF.

The genes are TRBV28 and TRBJ1-5, with TRBD1 matching over 7 bases. The CDR3 loop spans 16 amino acids. The trim removed 1 base at V and 3 bases at J, leaving 6 bases unmatched. Germline V CDR1 and CDR2: MDHEN, SYDVKM. The CDR3 is CASSLLMDRPNQPQHF. CDR3 coding DNA: TGTGCCAGCAGTTTATTAATGGACAGGCCCAATCAGCCCCAGCATTTT.

The J gene is TRBJ2-7, the V gene TRBV21-1; the table's D call of TRBD2 was not tested on the DNA. TRBV21-1 is a recognized pseudogene. CDR3 length: 14 amino acids. In DNA, the CDR3 is TGTGCCAGCAGGTGGGGGGAATTAAGGTACGAGCAGTACGTC. Protein sequence: CASRWGELRYEQYV.

V usage is TRBV6-6 and J usage is TRBJ2-5; a possible D gene is TRBD1 (6 bases). The CDR3 sequence is 14 residues long. Germline CDR1 is MNHNY and CDR2 is SVGAGI (reference sequence). Trimming removed 4 bases at V and 2 bases at J, with 11 bases between. CDR3 region: CASSFPGQQETQYF. The CDR3 nucleotides read TGTGCCAGCAGTTTCCCCGGACAGCAAGAGACCCAGTACTTC.

This clone was seen just once. The chain has TRBV30 and TRBJ2-7, with 8 bases aligning to TRBD2. Germline trimming cut 5 bases from V and 1 base from J; bases unmatched to any gene: 10. The CDR3 totals 15 residues. Per the germline V gene, CDR1 is GTSNPN and CDR2 is SVGIG (reference sequence). The DNA of the CDR3 is TGTGCCTGGGATACTTCCAGCGGGAGTTCCTACGAGCAGTACTTC. This sequence encodes CAWDTSSGSSYEQYF.

This chain joins TRBV25-1 and TRBJ1-6, with D perhaps TRBD1 (6 bases). Trimming took 0 bases from V and 6 from J, leaving 15 bases between them. The CDR3 consists of 17 residues. Per the germline V gene, CDR1 is MGHDK and CDR2 is SYGVNS. The CDR3 loop reads CASSEYRGRGVNSPLHF. The CDR3 nucleotides read TGTGCCAGCAGTGAATACCGGGGGCGAGGGGTTAATTCACCCCTCCACTTT.

The V gene is TRBV27, the J gene TRBJ2-3, with no clear D. The CDR3 runs 16 residues. V lost 8 bases and J 0 bases, leaving 18 bases between the germline ends. Germline lookup yields CDR1 MNHEY and CDR2 SMNVEV (reference sequence). The CDR3 reads CASRPQSAYSTDTQYF. CDR3 DNA: TGTGCCAGCCGACCCCAAAGCGCCTATAGCACAGATACGCAGTATTTT.

V usage is TRBV25-1 and J usage is TRBJ1-6; the D is unclear. V was shortened by 3 bases and J by 10 bases, with 13 bases between the two germline ends. This CDR3 has 14 residues. Germline CDR1 MGHDK, CDR2 SYGVNS. CDR3 in amino acids: CASSEKRWGSPLHF. CDR3 in DNA: TGTGCCAGCAGTGAGAAGCGCTGGGGATCACCCCTCCACTTT.

This rearrangement joins TRBV28 to TRBJ2-7, with D possibly matching TRBD2 (6 bases). V lost 4 bases to trimming and J lost 5 bases, with 15 bases between them. The CDR3 loop spans 14 amino acids. Germline values: CDR1 MDHEN, CDR2 SYDVKM. The CDR3 DNA sequence: TGTGCCAGCAGTTCCCCGGGGGTAGCGAACGAGCAGTACTTC. This codes for CASSSPGVANEQYF.

This rearrangement joins TRBV5-1 to TRBJ1-2; D might be TRBD1 (6 bases). CDR1 SGHRS and CDR2 YFSETQ come from the germline V gene. CDR3 length: 15 amino acids. Trimming pared 0 bases from V and 8 bases from J, leaving 17 bases between. CDR3 in amino acids: CASSLAGLTGHGYTF. In DNA, the CDR3 is TGCGCCAGCAGCTTGGCGGGCCTCACAGGGCACGGCTACACCTTC.

V and J are TRBV2 and TRBJ1-2; D unresolved. This CDR3 region has 15 residues. Trimming left V 6 bases short and J 0 bases short, with 14 bases between. Germline values: CDR1 SNHLY, CDR2 FYNNEI. CDR3 protein: CASRAEWRANYGYTF. The CDR3 region has the DNA TGTGCCAGCAGGGCGGAATGGAGGGCTAACTATGGCTACACCTTC.

V is TRBV2 and J is TRBJ2-5; D possibly matches TRBD1 or TRBD2 (5 bases each). The germline V gene has CDR1 SNHLY and CDR2 FYNNEI. There are 13 residues in the CDR3. With 3 bases removed from V and 4 bases from J, the gap between germline ends came to 9 bases. The CDR3 protein is CASSDAGRETQYF. DNA of the CDR3: TGTGCCAGCAGTGATGCAGGGAGAGAGACCCAGTACTTC.

The chain has TRBV5-6 and TRBJ2-5, with a weak D call TRBD1 (6 bases). This CDR3 has 14 residues. V gave up 4 bases and J gave up 3 bases, with 13 bases separating them. Germline CDR1 and CDR2: SGHDT and YYEEEE. The CDR3 sequence: CASSRRSGEETQYF. The CDR3 coding sequence is TGTGCCAGCAGCCGTCGATCAGGGGAAGAGACCCAGTACTTC.

Concerning this clone itself: This likely comes from a read error, as the CDR3 has no conserved phenylalanine or tryptophan at its end. The rearrangement links TRBV6-6 to TRBJ1-5; 10 nucleotides line up with TRBD1. V shed 4 bases and J 7 bases; nucleotides not matched to a gene: 4. Per germline, CDR1 MNHNY and CDR2 SVGAGI (reference sequence). The CDR3 runs to 14 residues. CDR3 protein: CASSWDRGGQPQHL. CDR3 DNA: TGTGCCAGCAGTTGGGACAGGGGAGGCCAGCCCCAGCATCTT.

This clone was observed once. This chain connects TRBV28 to TRBJ1-5, with 8 positions matching TRBD1. The junction had 6 bases not matched to a gene; V was cut back by 5 bases and J by 3 bases. CDR1 is MDHEN, CDR2 SYDVKM, per germline. The CDR3 loop spans 15 amino acids. The CDR3 nucleotides are TGTGCCAGCAGTCCGGACAGGGAAGACAATCAGCCCCAGCATTTT. Protein: CASSPDREDNQPQHF.

This clone was detected a few times. The chain is built from TRBV7-9 and TRBJ2-1; 9 nucleotides line up with TRBD1. Germline V gives CDR1 SEHNR, CDR2 FQNEAQ (reference sequence). With V trimmed by 1 base and J by 5 bases, 6 bases remained unmatched. The CDR3 spans 16 residues. CDR3 nucleotides: TGTGCCAGCAGCTTAGTTCTTGGGACAGGGCACAATGAGCAGTTCTTC. Translation gives CASSLVLGTGHNEQFF.